This entry lists 2 T cell receptor beta chains sequenced from one sample in a study of neurological immune-mediated disorders (dated by TCRdb to the late 2010s). Libraries were prepared through 5' RACE. Sequencing was carried out with an Illumina HiSeq 2500. Clones were called with MiXCR by TCRdb after fastp trimmed the public reads at Q25, and only in-frame beta chains were retained. One record per CDR3 amino acid sequence lists the most common genes and DNA. This sample comprises about 59,000 distinct CDR3 sequences, about 25% of them detected only once. 4.6% of the sample lies in the top ten. The time point label corresponds to: technical triplicate 2. Sequences were obtained from PBMCs. These receptors were obtained from a man in his 60s with HTLV-1-associated myelopathy (HAM/TSP).

There are many counts of this clonotype. The chain is built from TRBV28 and TRBJ2-1; D remains ambiguous. In germline, CDR1 is MDHEN, CDR2 SYDVKM. CDR3 length: 11 residues. V shed 4 bases and J shed 2 bases, with 0 bases lying between them. In DNA, the CDR3 is TGTGCCAGCAGTTCCTACAATGAGCAGTTCTTC. Translating it yields CASSSYNEQFF.

This clonotype was recorded only once. A much larger clone differs from this one at a single base, so this may be a read error. The gene calls are TRBV20-1 and TRBJ1-1; 7 nucleotides line up with TRBD1. The CDR3 has 13 residues. Germline lookup yields CDR1 DFQATT and CDR2 SNEGSKA (reference sequence). Trimming took 5 bases from V and 7 from J; bases not matched to a gene: 10. The CDR3 spells CSAADRSEVEAFF. The DNA for the CDR3 is TGCAGTGCTGCGGACAGGTCTGAGGTTGAAGCTTTCTTT.